This T cell receptor (beta chain) was identified during a study of shared clonotypes between healthy human individuals. Concerning this clone itself: Its specificity is unknown.

It was across several immunoSEQ plates that each subset's genomic DNA was evenly split. The input for sorted-subset replicate PCRs was around 200 ng DNA, about 30,000 T cell genomes. The table came from immunoSEQ multiplex PCR; TCRdb's copy has only in-frame clones and leaves some out. The data show millions of clones, 85% to 95% seen once. Whole-study findings and limits: Across four donors, naive CD4 shared around 5%, naive CD8 more than 3%, memory CD4 more than 2%, memory CD8 around 0.42%.

Sequencing was done on a sample of naive CD4+ T cells sorted from blood. Subset here: CD45RA+ positively selected. This TCR was sampled from a man in his late teens or twenties in good health.

The CDR3 loop is CASGERDHGYTF. The CDR3 DNA reads TGTGCCAGCGGAGAGAGGGACCATGGCTACACCTTC. V usage is TRBV9 and J usage is TRBJ1-2; D possibly corresponds to TRBD1 (5 bases). The CDR3 consists of 12 residues. Trimming left V 7 bases short and J 6 bases short, with 13 bases between. CDR1 and CDR2 from the germline V gene are SGDLS and YYNGEE. The whole variable domain, remainder taken from reference TRBV9 and TRBJ1-2, is DSGVTQTPKHLITATGQRVTLRCSPRSGDLSVYWYQQSLDQGLQFLIQYYNGEERAKGNILERFSAQQFPDLHSELNLSSLELGDSALYFCASGERDHGYTFGSGTRLTVV.